The T cell receptor (beta chain) under discussion was sequenced for a study of chemoradiotherapy in HPV16-positive cancers. Regarding the study as a whole: For HPV16-positive patients, expanding HPV-responsive T cells associated with longer recurrence-free survival.

Comments on this clone: Its antigen is unidentified.

Clones were read by immunoSEQ multiplex PCR, and TCRdb kept only the in-frame ones, dropping some. This table has 7,500 to 9,500 clones, around 74% appearing once. Repertoires were sampled repeatedly during chemoradiotherapy. The sequencing here drew on tumor tissue, taken from a patient who underwent chemoradiotherapy. The sequence came from a human donor with HPV-associated anogenital cancer.

Here the CDR3 reads CASSIGSTNTEAFF. The CDR3 DNA follows: TGTGCCAGTAGTATCGGCTCCACTAACACTGAAGCTTTCTTT. The chain uses TRBV19 and TRBJ1-1; D is unclear. V shed 3 bases and J shed 2 bases, with 10 bases lying between them. CDR3 size: 14 residues. The germline V gene has CDR1 LNHDA and CDR2 SQIVND (reference sequence).